The T cell receptor (beta chain) described here comes from a study of T cells in Graves' hyperthyroidism and ophthalmopathy. Under 3 months was the duration of disease in ophthalmopathy patients, who also had a Clinical Activity Score of at least 3 and a NOSPECS grade of at least 4. Germline loops: CDR1 SNHLY, CDR2 FYNNEI. This CDR3 has 15 amino acids. Overall study results and limits: A model using 13 V-J features told ophthalmopathy apart from stable hyperthyroidism.

TCR beta CDR3 sequences were amplified from RNA transcripts. HTBI primers were used for first-round RT-PCR of the TCR CDR3. TCRdb reanalysed the multiplex PCR reads using MiXCR and keeps one entry per CDR3 protein. The table has more than 300,000 distinct CDR3 sequences, about 18% seen once; the top ten hold 40%. As to this clonotype: Its antigen is unidentified. Sequence at one end of the junction differs from germline and may be a read error.

The rearrangement links TRBV2 to TRBJ2-1; possible D gene TRBD2, 6 bases. The sample comprised blood. The source of this sequence is a man aged 18 to 30 with Graves' ophthalmopathy. CDR3 in DNA: TGTGCCAGCAGTGAGGAGGGGCCGACTTACAATGGGCAGTTCTTC. This gives the protein CASSEEGPTYNGQFF.